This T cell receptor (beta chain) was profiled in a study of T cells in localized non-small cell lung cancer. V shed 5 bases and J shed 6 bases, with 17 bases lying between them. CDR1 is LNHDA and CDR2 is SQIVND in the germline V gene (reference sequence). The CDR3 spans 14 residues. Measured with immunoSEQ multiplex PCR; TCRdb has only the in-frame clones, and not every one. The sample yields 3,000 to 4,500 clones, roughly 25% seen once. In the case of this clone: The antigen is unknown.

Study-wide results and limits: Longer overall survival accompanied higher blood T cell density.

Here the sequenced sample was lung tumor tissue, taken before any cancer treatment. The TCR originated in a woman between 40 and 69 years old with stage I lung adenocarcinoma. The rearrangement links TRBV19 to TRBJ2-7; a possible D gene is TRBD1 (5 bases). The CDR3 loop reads CASSSIGDRFEQYF. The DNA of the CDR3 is TGTGCCAGTAGTTCGATAGGGGATAGATTCGAGCAGTACTTC.